Here is one T cell receptor beta chain with its context. The sample originates from a study of blood T cell repertoires in COVID-19. CDR1 LNHDA and CDR2 SQIVND come from the germline V gene (reference sequence). The V end was cut by 1 base, the J end by 6 bases, with 13 bases between. The CDR3 is 15 amino acids. The repertoire was sequenced with immunoSEQ multiplex PCR; TCRdb's copy has only in-frame clones and lacks some. The table has over 350,000 clones, 91% seen once; the top ten hold over 0.7%. The receptor's source is a woman in her thirties or forties who had been exposed to COVID-19. Source material: PBMCs or T cells enriched from blood (not recorded which). V and J are TRBV19 and TRBJ2-1; a weak D match, TRBD2 (5 bases). The CDR3 bases are TGTGCCAGTAGTATAGGAGGGCTAGTGGGCAATGAGCAGTTCTTC. It yields the protein CASSIGGLVGNEQFF. Full variable domain (outside the CDR3, taken from reference TRBV19 and TRBJ2-1): DGGITQSPKYLFRKEGQNVTLSCEQNLNHDAMYWYRQDPGQGLRLIYYSQIVNDFQKGDIAEGYSVSREKKESFPLTVTSAQKNPTAFYLCASSIGGLVGNEQFFGPGTRLTVL.